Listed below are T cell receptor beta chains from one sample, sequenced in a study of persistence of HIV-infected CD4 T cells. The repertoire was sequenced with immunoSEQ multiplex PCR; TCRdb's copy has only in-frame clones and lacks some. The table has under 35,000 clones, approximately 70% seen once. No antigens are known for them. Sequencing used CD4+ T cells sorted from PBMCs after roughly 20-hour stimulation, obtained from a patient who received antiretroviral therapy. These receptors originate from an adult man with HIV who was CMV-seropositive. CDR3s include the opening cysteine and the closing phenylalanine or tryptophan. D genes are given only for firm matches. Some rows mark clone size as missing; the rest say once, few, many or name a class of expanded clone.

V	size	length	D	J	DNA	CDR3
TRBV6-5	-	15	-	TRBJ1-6	TGTGCCAGCAGTTACTCTTCCGGCTATAATTCACCCCTCCACTTT	CASSYSSGYNSPLHF
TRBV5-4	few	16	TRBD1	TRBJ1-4	TGTGCCAGCAAGAGGCAGGGGGCTGGGGGTAATGAAAAACTGTTTTTT	CASKRQGAGGNEKLFF
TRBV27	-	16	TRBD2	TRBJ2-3	TGTGCCAGCAGTGCTTGGACTAGCGGTATCACAGATACGCAGTATTTT	CASSAWTSGITDTQYF
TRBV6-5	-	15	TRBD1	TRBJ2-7	TGTGCCAGCAGTTACCGGGACAGGGGTCTCTACGAGCAGTACTTC	CASSYRDRGLYEQYF
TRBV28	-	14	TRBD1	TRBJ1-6	TGTGCCAGCAGTGTGAATCAGGACAGGGGACCCCTCCACTTT	CASSVNQDRGPLHF
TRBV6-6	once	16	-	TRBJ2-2	TGTGCCAGCAGTCAATACTCGACCAGGAACACCGGGGAGCTGTTTTTT	CASSQYSTRNTGELFF
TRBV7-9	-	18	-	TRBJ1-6	TGTGCCAGCAGCTTGGGGCGAGGGGGTGCCTTAGATAATTCACCCCTCCACTTT	CASSLGRGGALDNSPLHF
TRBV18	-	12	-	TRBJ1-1	TGTGCCAGCTCACGCCCGAACACTGAAGCTTTCTTT	CASSRPNTEAFF
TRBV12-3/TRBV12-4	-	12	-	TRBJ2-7	TGTGCCAGCAGTTTTCTCAGCTACGAGCAGTACTTC	CASSFLSYEQYF
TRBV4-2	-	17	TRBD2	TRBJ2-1	TGTGCCAGCAGCCCCCGAAGACTAGCGGGAGTCTACAATGAGCAGTTCTTC	CASSPRRLAGVYNEQFF
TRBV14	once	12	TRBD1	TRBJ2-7	TGTGCCAGCGGGACAGGGTCATACGAGCAGTACTTC	CASGTGSYEQYF
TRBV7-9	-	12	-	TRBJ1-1	TGTGCCAGCAGCTTTGCAGGGTCTGAAGCTTTCTTT	CASSFAGSEAFF
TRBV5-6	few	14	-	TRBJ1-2	TGTGCCAGCAGCTCCCTCAAGGCTAACTATGGCTACACCTTC	CASSSLKANYGYTF
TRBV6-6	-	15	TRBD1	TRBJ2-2	TGTGCCAGCAGTGGACAGGGATACAACACCGGGGAGCTGTTTTTT	CASSGQGYNTGELFF
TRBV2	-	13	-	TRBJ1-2	TGTGCCAGCAGTGAGGAGGGAGGCTATGGCTACACCTTC	CASSEEGGYGYTF
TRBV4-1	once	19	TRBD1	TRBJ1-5	TGCGCCAGCAGCCACACGACAGGGTCGGGTGCTGGTAGCAATCAGCCCCAGCATTTT	CASSHTTGSGAGSNQPQHF
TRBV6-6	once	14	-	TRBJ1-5	TGTGCCAGCAGTCCAGGGGTGGTCAATCAGCCCCAGCATTTT	CASSPGVVNQPQHF
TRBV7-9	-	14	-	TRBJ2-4	TGTGCCAGCAGCTTTGAGATAGCCAAAAACATTCAGTACTTC	CASSFEIAKNIQYF
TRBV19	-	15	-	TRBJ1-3	TGTGCCAGTAGTATTGGACAGCATGCGGGAAACACCATATATTTT	CASSIGQHAGNTIYF
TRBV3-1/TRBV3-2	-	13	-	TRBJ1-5	TGTGCCAGCAGCCCAGGGTGGAATCAGCCCCAGCATTTT	CASSPGWNQPQHF
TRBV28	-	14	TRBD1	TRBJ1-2	TGTGCCAGCAGCGATTACAGGGGTTCAGGTGGCTACACCTTC	CASSDYRGSGGYTF
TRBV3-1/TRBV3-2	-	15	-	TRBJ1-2	TGTGCCAGCAGCCAAGATAGTACAGGGATCTATGGCTACACCTTC	CASSQDSTGIYGYTF
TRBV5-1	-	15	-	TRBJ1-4	TGCGCCAGCAGCTTGTCGCAGGGTGGTAATGAAAAACTGTTTTTT	CASSLSQGGNEKLFF
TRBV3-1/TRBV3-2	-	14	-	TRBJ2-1	TGTGCCAGCAGCCAAGAAGTTAACGATAATGAGCAGTTCTTC	CASSQEVNDNEQFF
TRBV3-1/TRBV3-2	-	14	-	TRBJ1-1	TGTGCCAGCAGCCAAATCCAGGGGAACACTGAAGCTTTCTTT	CASSQIQGNTEAFF
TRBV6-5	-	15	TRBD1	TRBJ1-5	TGTGCCAGCAGCCGTGGGACAGGGGGCAATCAGCCCCAGCATTTT	CASSRGTGGNQPQHF
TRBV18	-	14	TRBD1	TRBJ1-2	TGTGCCAGCTCACCACGAGGGGGCGAGGAAGGCTACACCTTC	CASSPRGGEEGYTF
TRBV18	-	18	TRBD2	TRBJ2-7	TGTGCCAGCTCACCCTCGGGACTAGCGGGGGGCAGCTCCTACGAGCAGTACTTC	CASSPSGLAGGSSYEQYF
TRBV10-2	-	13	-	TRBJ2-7	TGCGCCAGCAACCCAGGGCCTAACTACGAGCAGTACTTC	CASNPGPNYEQYF
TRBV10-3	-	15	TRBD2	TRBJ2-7	TGTGCCATCAGTGAGGAGCGGGGGACTTCCTACGAGCAGTACTTC	CAISEERGTSYEQYF
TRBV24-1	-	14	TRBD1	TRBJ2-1	TGTGCCACCAGTGATTCCAACAGGGGGAATGAGCAGTTCTTC	CATSDSNRGNEQFF
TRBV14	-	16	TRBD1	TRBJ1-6	TGTGCCAGCAGCCCCTTCGGACAGGAGATAAATTCACCCCTCCACTTT	CASSPFGQEINSPLHF
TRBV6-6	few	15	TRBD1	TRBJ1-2	TGTGCCAGCAGTACGGGAGGGGGCGTACGAGGTGGCTACACCTTC	CASSTGGGVRGGYTF
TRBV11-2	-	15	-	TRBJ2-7	TGTGCCAGCAGCTTAGAATATGCAGGAACCTACGAGCAGTACTTC	CASSLEYAGTYEQYF
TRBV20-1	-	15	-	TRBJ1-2	TGCAGTGCTAGTTGGGCAGCTCGCCTAATGGGCGGCTACACCTTC	CSASWAARLMGGYTF
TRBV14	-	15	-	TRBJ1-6	TGTGCCAGCAGCCAAGGAGGCAGGGGCAATTCACCCCTCCACTTT	CASSQGGRGNSPLHF
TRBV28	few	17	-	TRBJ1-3	TGTGCCAGCAGTTTCCCGGCGAGTTACCGCTCTGGAAACACCATATATTTT	CASSFPASYRSGNTIYF
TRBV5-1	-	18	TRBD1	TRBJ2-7	TGCGCCAGCAGCTTGGGTATGGTCGGCATGGGACAGGGTGGCGAGCAGTACTTC	CASSLGMVGMGQGGEQYF
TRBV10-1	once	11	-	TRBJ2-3	TGCGCCACCGGATACACAGATACGCAGTATTTT	CATGYTDTQYF
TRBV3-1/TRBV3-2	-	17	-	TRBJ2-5	TGTGCCAGCAGCCTGGGGGCCGGGGCAGCTCGCCAAGAGACCCAGTACTTC	CASSLGAGAARQETQYF
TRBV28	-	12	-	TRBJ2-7	TGTGCCACCCTAGGTACGTCCTACGAGCAGTACTTC	CATLGTSYEQYF
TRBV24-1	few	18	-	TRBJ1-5	TGTGCCACCAGTGATTCAGGACCGGACAGTCTTGGGAATCAGCCCCAGCATTTT	CATSDSGPDSLGNQPQHF
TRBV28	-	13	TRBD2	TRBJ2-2	TGTGCCACCTCCGGGGGGACCACCGGGGAGCTGTTTTTT	CATSGGTTGELFF
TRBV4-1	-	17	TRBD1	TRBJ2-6	TGCGCCAGCAGCCCGACCCCCGGGACAGATGGGGCCAACGTCCTGACTTTC	CASSPTPGTDGANVLTF
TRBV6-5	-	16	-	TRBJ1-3	TGTGCCAGCAGTTACGGGGCGCTGGGGTCTGGAAACACCATATATTTT	CASSYGALGSGNTIYF
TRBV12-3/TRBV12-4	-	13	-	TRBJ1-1	TGTGCCAGCAGTTTAGCGCTGCAGACTGAAGCTTTCTTT	CASSLALQTEAFF
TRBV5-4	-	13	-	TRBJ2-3	TGTGCCAGCAGCTTGGGACCAACAGATACGCAGTATTTT	CASSLGPTDTQYF
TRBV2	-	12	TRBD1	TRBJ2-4	TGTGCCAGCAGGAAGGACAGGGCCATTCAGTACTTC	CASRKDRAIQYF
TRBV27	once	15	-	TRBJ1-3	TGTGCCAGCAGTGCCTCGTACATGTCTGGAAACACCATATATTTT	CASSASYMSGNTIYF
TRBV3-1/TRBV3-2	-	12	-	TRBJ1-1	TGTGCCTCTAACGGGCTAGGGACTGAAGCTTTCTTT	CASNGLGTEAFF